This TCR beta chain was found in a study of T-cell memory formation after mild COVID-19. Looking at the study overall: Each donor largely had its own TCR clusters. Study-level results: Pre-infection memory harbored some responding clones, suggesting cross-reactive memory joined.

Regarding this clonotype: Its antigen is unknown.

TCRdb fed the 5' RACE reads into MiXCR, producing one record per CDR3 protein. This repertoire shows under 200,000 distinct CDR3 sequences, under 14% found once; its top ten account for about 3.8%. Input material: PBMCs or a T cell subset sorted from them (not recorded which). The clonotype comes from a man aged 18 to 30 who had mild COVID-19 (a few samples of this study predate the infection). Cell type and time point are not known.

CDR3 DNA: TGCAGCTTAGCGGACTGGCGGGGGGGGACGGATACGCAGTATTTT. Protein: CSLADWRGGTDTQYF. V usage is TRBV29-1 and J usage is TRBJ2-3; 9 bases are shared with TRBD2. V lost 8 bases to trimming and J lost 6 bases; unmatched junction nucleotides: 15. The germline gives CDR1 SQVTM, CDR2 ANQGSEA. This CDR3 is built from 15 residues.